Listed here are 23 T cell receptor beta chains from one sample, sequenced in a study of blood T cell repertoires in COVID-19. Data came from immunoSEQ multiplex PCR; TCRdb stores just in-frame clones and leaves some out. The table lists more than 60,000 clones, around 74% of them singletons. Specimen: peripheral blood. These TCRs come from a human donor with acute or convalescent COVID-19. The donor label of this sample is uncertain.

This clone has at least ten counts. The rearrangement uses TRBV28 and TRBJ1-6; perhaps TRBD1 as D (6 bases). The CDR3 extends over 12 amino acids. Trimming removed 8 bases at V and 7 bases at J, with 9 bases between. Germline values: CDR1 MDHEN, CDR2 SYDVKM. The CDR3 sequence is CASVGGNSPLHF. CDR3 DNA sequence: TGTGCCAGCGTAGGGGGAAATTCACCCCTCCACTTT. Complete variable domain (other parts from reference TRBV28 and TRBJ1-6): DVKVTQSSRYLVKRTGEKVFLECVQDMDHENMFWYRQDPGLGLRLIYFSYDVKMKEKGDIPEGYSVSREKKERFSLILESASTNQTSMYLCASVGGNSPLHFGNGTRLTVT.

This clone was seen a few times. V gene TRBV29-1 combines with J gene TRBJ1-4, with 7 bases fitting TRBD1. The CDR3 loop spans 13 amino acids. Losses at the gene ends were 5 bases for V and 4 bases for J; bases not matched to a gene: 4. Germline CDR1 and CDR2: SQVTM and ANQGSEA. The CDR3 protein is CSVPDRVNEKLFF. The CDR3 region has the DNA TGCAGCGTTCCCGACAGGGTTAATGAAAAACTGTTTTTT.

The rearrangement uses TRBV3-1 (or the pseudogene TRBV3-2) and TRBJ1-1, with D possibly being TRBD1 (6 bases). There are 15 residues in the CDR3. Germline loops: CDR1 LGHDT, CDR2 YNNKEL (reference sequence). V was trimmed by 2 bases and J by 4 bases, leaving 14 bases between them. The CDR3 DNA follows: TGTGCCAGCAGCCAATCACAGGGTAGGAGCACTGAAGCTTTCTTT. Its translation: CASSQSQGRSTEAFF.

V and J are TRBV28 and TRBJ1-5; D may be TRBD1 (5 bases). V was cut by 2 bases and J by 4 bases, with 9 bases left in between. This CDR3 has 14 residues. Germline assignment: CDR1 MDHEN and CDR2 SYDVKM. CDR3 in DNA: TGTGCCAGCAGTTTAGTGGGGGGGAATCAGCCCCAGCATTTT. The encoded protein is CASSLVGGNQPQHF.

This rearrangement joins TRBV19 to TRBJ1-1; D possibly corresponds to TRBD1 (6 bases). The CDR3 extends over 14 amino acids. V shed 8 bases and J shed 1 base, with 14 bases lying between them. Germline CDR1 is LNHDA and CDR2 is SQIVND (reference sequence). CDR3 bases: TGTGCCAGTTCACGGACAGTTCGGAACACTGAAGCTTTCTTT. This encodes CASSRTVRNTEAFF. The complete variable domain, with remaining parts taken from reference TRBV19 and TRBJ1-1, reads DGGITQSPKYLFRKEGQNVTLSCEQNLNHDAMYWYRQDPGQGLRLIYYSQIVNDFQKGDIAEGYSVSREKKESFPLTVTSAQKNPTAFYLCASSRTVRNTEAFFGQGTRLTVV.

CDR3 in DNA: TGTGCCACCAGTGATTTGGGGGGCGTCTCCTACAATGAGCAGTTCTTC. Translation gives CATSDLGGVSYNEQFF. This chain links TRBV24-1 with TRBJ2-1; D may be TRBD1 (6 bases). The germline gives CDR1 KGHDR, CDR2 SFDVKD. V lost 0 bases to trimming and J lost 0 bases, with 8 bases between them. The CDR3 contains 16 residues.

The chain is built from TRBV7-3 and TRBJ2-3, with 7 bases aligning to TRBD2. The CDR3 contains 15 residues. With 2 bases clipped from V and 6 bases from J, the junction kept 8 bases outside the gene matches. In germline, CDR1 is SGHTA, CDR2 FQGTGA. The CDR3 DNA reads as TGTGCCAGCAGCTTACTAGCGGTTGTTGCGGATACGCAGTATTTT. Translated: CASSLLAVVADTQYF.

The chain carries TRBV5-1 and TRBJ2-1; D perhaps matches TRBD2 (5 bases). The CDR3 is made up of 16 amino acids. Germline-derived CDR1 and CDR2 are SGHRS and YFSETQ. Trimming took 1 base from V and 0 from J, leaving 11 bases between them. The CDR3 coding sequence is TGCGCCAGCAGCTTGACACAGCGGAGCTCCTACAATGAGCAGTTCTTC. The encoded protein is CASSLTQRSSYNEQFF.

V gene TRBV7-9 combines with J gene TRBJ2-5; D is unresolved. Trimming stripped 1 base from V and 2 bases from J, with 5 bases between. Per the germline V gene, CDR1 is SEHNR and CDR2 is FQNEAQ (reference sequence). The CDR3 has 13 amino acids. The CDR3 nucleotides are TGTGCCAGCAGCTTAGTTTCTCAAGAGACCCAGTACTTC. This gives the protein CASSLVSQETQYF.

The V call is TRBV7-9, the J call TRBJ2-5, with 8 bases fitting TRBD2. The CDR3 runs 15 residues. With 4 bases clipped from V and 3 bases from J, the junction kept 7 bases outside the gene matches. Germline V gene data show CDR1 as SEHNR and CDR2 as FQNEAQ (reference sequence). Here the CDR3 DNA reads TGTGCCAGCAGCTCCGTGGCGGGGGGAAAAGAGACCCAGTACTTC. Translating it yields CASSSVAGGKETQYF.

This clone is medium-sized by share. The CDR3 is CASSLVVSPYEQYV. CDR3 in DNA: TGTGCCAGCAGCTTAGTGGTCAGTCCCTACGAGCAGTACGTC. The V gene is TRBV11-2, the J gene TRBJ2-7; D gene ambiguous. The CDR3 runs to 14 residues. Trimming took off 1 base at V and 2 bases at J, with 9 bases between the two ends. Looked up from germline, CDR1 is SGHAT and CDR2 is FQNNGV.

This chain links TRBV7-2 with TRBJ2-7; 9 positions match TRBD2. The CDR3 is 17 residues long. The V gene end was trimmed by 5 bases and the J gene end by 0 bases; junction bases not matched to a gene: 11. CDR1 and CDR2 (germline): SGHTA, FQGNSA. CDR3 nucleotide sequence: TGTGCCAGCAGCCAAGGGGCCAGCGGGAGGAGCTCCTACGAGCAGTACTTC. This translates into CASSQGASGRSSYEQYF.

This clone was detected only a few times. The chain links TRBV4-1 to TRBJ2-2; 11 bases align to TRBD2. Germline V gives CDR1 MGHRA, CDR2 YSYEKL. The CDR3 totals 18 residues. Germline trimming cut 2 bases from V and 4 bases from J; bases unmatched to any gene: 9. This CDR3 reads CASSQTFTSGRRTGELFF. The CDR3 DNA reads TGCGCCAGCAGCCAAACCTTCACTAGCGGGAGACGCACCGGGGAGCTGTTTTTT.

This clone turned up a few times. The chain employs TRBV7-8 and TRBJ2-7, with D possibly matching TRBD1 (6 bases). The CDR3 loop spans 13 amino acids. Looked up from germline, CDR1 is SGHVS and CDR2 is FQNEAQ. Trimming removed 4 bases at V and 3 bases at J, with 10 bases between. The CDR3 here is CASSSGQNYEQYF. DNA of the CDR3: TGTGCCAGCAGCTCTGGACAGAACTACGAGCAGTACTTC.

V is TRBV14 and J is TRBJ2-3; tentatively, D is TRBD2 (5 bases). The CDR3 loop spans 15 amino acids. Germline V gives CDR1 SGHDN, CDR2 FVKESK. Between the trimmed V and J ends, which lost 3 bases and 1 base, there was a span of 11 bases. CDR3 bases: TGTGCCAGCAGCCAGATCGGGGTTGGCACAGATACGCAGTATTTT. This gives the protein CASSQIGVGTDTQYF.

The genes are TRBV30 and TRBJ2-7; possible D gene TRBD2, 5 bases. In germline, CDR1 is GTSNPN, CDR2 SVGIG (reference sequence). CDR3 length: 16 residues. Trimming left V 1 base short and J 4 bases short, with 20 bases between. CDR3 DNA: TGTGCCTGGAGTGGAAAGGGCCCAAGGAGGTCGTACGAGCAGTACTTC. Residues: CAWSGKGPRRSYEQYF.

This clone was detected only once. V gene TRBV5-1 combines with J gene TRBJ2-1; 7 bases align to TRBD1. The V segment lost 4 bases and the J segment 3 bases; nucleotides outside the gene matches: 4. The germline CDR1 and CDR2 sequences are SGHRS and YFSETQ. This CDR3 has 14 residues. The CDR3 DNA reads TGCGCCAGCAGCGAGGGACAGCACTACAATGAGCAGTTCTTC. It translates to CASSEGQHYNEQFF.

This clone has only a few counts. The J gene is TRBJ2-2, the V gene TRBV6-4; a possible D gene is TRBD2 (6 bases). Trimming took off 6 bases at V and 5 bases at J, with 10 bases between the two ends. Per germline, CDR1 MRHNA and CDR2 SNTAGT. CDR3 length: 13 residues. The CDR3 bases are TGTGCCAGCAGCCTCCGGGAGACCGGGGAGCTGTTTTTT. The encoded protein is CASSLRETGELFF.

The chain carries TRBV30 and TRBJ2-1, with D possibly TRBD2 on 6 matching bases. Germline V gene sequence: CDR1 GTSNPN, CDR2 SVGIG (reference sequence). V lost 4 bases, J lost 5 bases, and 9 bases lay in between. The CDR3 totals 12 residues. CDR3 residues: CAWTPGDNEQFF. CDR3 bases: TGTGCCTGGACCCCGGGAGACAATGAGCAGTTCTTC.

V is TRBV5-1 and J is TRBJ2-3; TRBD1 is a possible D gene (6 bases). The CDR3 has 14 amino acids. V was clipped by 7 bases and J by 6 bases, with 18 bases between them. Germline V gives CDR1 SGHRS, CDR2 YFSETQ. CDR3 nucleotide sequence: TGCGCCAGCCGAGACGGAGTAGACAGGGATACGCAGTATTTT. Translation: CASRDGVDRDTQYF. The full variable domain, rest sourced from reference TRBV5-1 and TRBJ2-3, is KAGVTQTPRYLIKTRGQQVTLSCSPISGHRSVSWYQQTPGQGLQFLFEYFSETQRNKGNFPGRFSGRQFSNSRSEMNVSTLELGDSALYLCASRDGVDRDTQYFGPGTRLTVL.

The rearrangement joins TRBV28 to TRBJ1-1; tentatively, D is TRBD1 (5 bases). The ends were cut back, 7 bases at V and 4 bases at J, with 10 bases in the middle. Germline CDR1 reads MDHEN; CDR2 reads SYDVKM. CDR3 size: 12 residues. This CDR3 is CASNSGRTEAFF. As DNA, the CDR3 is TGTGCCAGCAATTCAGGGCGCACTGAAGCTTTCTTT.

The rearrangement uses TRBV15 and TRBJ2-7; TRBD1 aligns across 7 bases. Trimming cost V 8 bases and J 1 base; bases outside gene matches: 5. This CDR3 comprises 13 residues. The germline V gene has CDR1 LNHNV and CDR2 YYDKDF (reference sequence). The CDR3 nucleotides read TGTGCCACCTCGCAGGGGGTGTCCTACGAGCAGTACTTC. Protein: CATSQGVSYEQYF.

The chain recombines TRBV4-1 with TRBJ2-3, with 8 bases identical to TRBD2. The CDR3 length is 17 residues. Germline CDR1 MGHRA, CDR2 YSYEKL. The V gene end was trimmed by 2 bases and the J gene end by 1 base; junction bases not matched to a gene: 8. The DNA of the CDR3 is TGCGCCAGCAGCCAACCGCAGGGACTAGTTGGCACAGATACGCAGTATTTT. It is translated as CASSQPQGLVGTDTQYF.